The 3 T cell receptor beta chains reported below all come from one sample, sequenced in a study of tumor-infiltrating lymphocytes in primary liver carcinoma. Reverse transcription of approximately 520 ng total RNA with a constant-region primer produced TCR beta cDNA. Three nested multiplex PCR rounds, a slightly modified ARM-PCR method, built the TCR beta libraries. Rounds one and two of PCR, each of 9 to 11 cycles, were primed with TRBV1-TRBV30 forward primers and a C-beta reverse primer. TCRdb itself ran the multiplex PCR reads through MiXCR, one entry per CDR3 protein. This table holds over 75,000 distinct CDR3 sequences, just over 65% found once. Co-extraction yielded RNA and DNA from 20-30 mg of unsorted bulk tissue. Sequencing input: tumor-adjacent normal liver tissue. These TCRs come from a man aged 35-49 years with primary liver carcinoma and hepatitis B virus infection.

On this clonotype: Since a much larger clone is just one base distant, this may be a read error. The chain joins TRBV7-8 to TRBJ1-5; possible D gene TRBD1, 5 bases. This CDR3 comprises 15 residues. CDR1 is SGHVS and CDR2 is FQNEAQ in the germline V gene. The DNA for the CDR3 is TGTGCCAGCAGCCCAATGGCAGGGAGCAATCAGTCCCAGCATTTT. This sequence encodes CASSPMAGSNQSQHF. Looking up the rest from reference TRBV7-8 and TRBJ1-5 gives the full variable domain: GAGVSQSPRYKVAKRGQDVALRCDPISGHVSLFWYQQALGQGPEFLTYFQNEAQLDKSGLPSDRFFAERPEGSVSTLKIQRTQQEDSAVYLCASSPMAGSNQSQHFGDGTRLSIL.

As for this clonotype: Mismatch with germline at one junction end may stem from a read error. The V call is TRBV12-3 or TRBV12-4, the J call TRBJ2-1, with D unresolved. This CDR3 contains 13 residues. CDR3 sequence reads: CANRPQGYNERFF. CDR3 bases: TGTGCTAACAGACCCCAAGGGTACAATGAGCGGTTCTTC.

To note about this clonotype: The junction departs from the called germline gene at one end, perhaps through a read error. The chain couples TRBV28 to TRBJ2-7; TRBD1 aligns across 9 bases. The CDR3 covers 15 residues. Per germline, CDR1 MDHEN and CDR2 SYDVKM. CDR3 nucleotide sequence: TGCGCCAGCAGTCTGGGACAGGGAGGGTCGGACGAGCAGTACTTC. Translated: CASSLGQGGSDEQYF. The full variable domain, rest sourced from reference TRBV28 and TRBJ2-7, is DVKVTQSSRYLVKRTGEKVFLECVQDMDHENMFWYRQDPGLGLRLIYFSYDVKMKEKGDIPEGYSVSREKKERFSLILESASTNQTSMYLCASSLGQGGSDEQYFGPGTRLTVT.